These 7 T cell receptor beta chains were all obtained from the same sample, sequenced in a study of regulatory T cells in long-lasting Graves disease. TCR beta libraries were built with iRepertoire HTBI primers and Arm-PCR of CDR3 regions. TCRdb independently ran MiXCR on the multiplex PCR reads; one entry per CDR3 protein. The sample yields 300,000 or so distinct CDR3 sequences, 20% seen once. Regarding time point: persistent/refractory GD, antithyroid drugs over 5 years with positive TRAb. The TCR library was prepared using RNA isolated from PBMCs. The sample in question was peripheral blood mononuclear cells (PBMCs), obtained when the disease was refractory, from a patient treated with antithyroid drugs. The receptors stem from a female donor with Graves disease.

The rearrangement joins TRBV10-3 to TRBJ1-3; no firm D call. Germline V gene data show CDR1 as ENHRY and CDR2 as SYGVKD. The CDR3 is 15 residues long. Trimming left V 3 bases short and J 2 bases short, with 11 bases between. CDR3 protein: CAISEVLEAGNTIYF. Written as DNA, the CDR3 is TGTGCCATCAGTGAAGTCCTGGAAGCTGGAAACACCATATATTTT.

The chain employs TRBV7-9 and TRBJ2-7; D is perhaps TRBD2 (7 bases). This CDR3 region has 15 residues. Trimming pared 3 bases from V and 7 bases from J, leaving 19 bases between. CDR1 and CDR2 (germline): SEHNR, FQNEAQ (reference sequence). The chain's CDR3 is CASSLVGVGGLEQYF. CDR3 DNA: TGTGCCAGCAGCTTGGTCGGTGTGGGGGGGCTTGAGCAGTACTTC. Full variable domain (outside the CDR3, taken from reference TRBV7-9 and TRBJ2-7): DTGVSQNPRHKITKRGQNVTFRCDPISEHNRLYWYRQTLGQGPEFLTYFQNEAQLEKSRLLSDRFSAERPKGSFSTLEIQRTEQGDSAMYLCASSLVGVGGLEQYFGPGTRLTVT.

In its sample, this clonotype was seen many times. The V and J genes are TRBV6-5 and TRBJ2-5; D possibly corresponds to TRBD2 (5 bases). The CDR3 covers 13 residues. Germline V gene data show CDR1 as MNHEY and CDR2 as SVGAGI. Trimming removed 2 bases at V and 5 bases at J, with 9 bases between. The CDR3 DNA follows: TGTGCCAGCAGTTACAGGCGGAGGGAGACCCAGTACTTC. Residues: CASSYRRRETQYF.

This clonotype was observed many times. The chain links TRBV29-1 to TRBJ2-7; D might be TRBD1 (6 bases). With 6 bases removed from V and 3 bases from J, the gap between germline ends came to 21 bases. The CDR3 runs to 15 residues. The germline V gene has CDR1 SQVTM and CDR2 ANQGSEA. CDR3 DNA sequence: TGCAGCGTCGTTATGGTTCAGGGGCCCCTCTACGAGCAGTACTTC. Its protein is CSVVMVQGPLYEQYF.

J is TRBJ2-7 and V is TRBV18, with 8 bases fitting TRBD2. J gave up 4 bases and V 3 bases, and 5 bases lay outside the gene matches. This CDR3 is built from 14 residues. Germline CDR1 is KGHSH and CDR2 is LQKENI. The CDR3 region is CASSPGSSGYEQYF. The DNA of the CDR3 is TGTGCCAGCTCACCGGGTTCTAGCGGGTACGAGCAGTACTTC.

The chain has TRBV12-3 or TRBV12-4 and TRBJ1-1; D is perhaps TRBD1 (6 bases). This CDR3 has 12 residues. V gave up 5 bases and J gave up 6 bases, with 10 bases separating them. CDR3 sequence reads: CASSRTVAEAFF. The CDR3, as DNA: TGTGCCAGCAGTCGGACAGTCGCTGAAGCTTTCTTT.

This clonotype was recorded many times. The V gene is TRBV29-1, the J gene TRBJ2-7; D might be TRBD2 (5 bases). CDR3 length: 13 residues. Germline V gene lookup returns CDR1 SQVTM and CDR2 ANQGSEA. V was trimmed by 4 bases and J by 0 bases, leaving 10 bases between them. This chain's CDR3 is CSVGSGVSYEQYF. The DNA for the CDR3 is TGCAGCGTTGGGTCCGGGGTCTCCTACGAGCAGTACTTC.